This TCR beta chain was retrieved from a study of cytomegalovirus exposure and HLA in healthy donors. Study-wide results and caveats: When the data were analyzed later, several of the most significant clusters appeared to be linked to common viral pathogens. TCR beta chains numbering more than 150 were designated cytomegalovirus-associated.

This CDR3 contains 15 residues. Looked up from germline, CDR1 is MGHRA and CDR2 is YSYEKL. V was trimmed by 1 base and J by 0 bases, leaving 6 bases between them. As regards this clone: No antigen is known for it.

Vbeta (60) and Jbeta (13) primers were used in the PCR. Profiled with immunoSEQ multiplex PCR; TCRdb holds only in-frame clones, not every one. This table holds roughly 110,000 clones, around 67% found once. This sequence joins TRBV4-1 and TRBJ1-4; D ambiguous. The sample consisted of PBMCs. This TCR was recovered from a middle-aged woman in good health and CMV-seropositive. The CDR3 sequence: CASSQGRATNEKLFF. CDR3 nucleotides: TGCGCCAGCAGCCAAGGTAGAGCAACTAATGAAAAACTGTTTTTT.